This T cell receptor beta chain was sequenced during a study of blood T cells in healthy people across ages. V gave up 2 bases and J gave up 5 bases, with 12 bases separating them. CDR1 is LNHNV, CDR2 YYDKDF, per germline (reference sequence). The CDR3 contains 14 residues. Combining a sample-barcoded 5' primer with a J-beta primer mix, a second PCR ran for about 6 to 11 cycles. A template-switch adaptor that had 12 random nucleotides put a tag on each cDNA molecule. TCRdb re-analysed the 5' RACE reads in MiXCR, keeping a single row per CDR3 protein. The sample carries around 1,700,000 distinct CDR3 sequences, under 30% recorded once. General study results and limits: Calculation of diversity from one million T cells yielded estimates considered to be underestimates. It was found that TCR beta diversity correlated strongly with the percentage of naive T cells.

There are many counts of this clonotype. Its antigen remains unknown. The sequenced sample consisted of blood. The chain uses TRBV15 and TRBJ2-5; no reliable D call. This clonotype was obtained from a woman aged 25 to 39 in good health. This CDR3 reads CATSRNGHRETQYF. The CDR3 DNA sequence: TGTGCCACCAGCAGAAACGGGCATAGGGAGACCCAGTACTTC. The complete variable domain, with remaining parts taken from reference TRBV15 and TRBJ2-5, reads DAMVIQNPRYQVTQFGKPVTLSCSQTLNHNVMYWYQQKSSQAPKLLFHYYDKDFNNEADTPDNFQSRRPNTSFCFLDIRSPGLGDTAMYLCATSRNGHRETQYFGPGTRLLVL.